The clone carrying this T cell receptor (beta chain) turned up a few times. Original processing methods: Reference gene primers were amplified, and this amplification served to estimate nucleated cell counts. The repertoire was sequenced with immunoSEQ multiplex PCR; TCRdb's copy has only in-frame clones and lacks some. Clone size and the V and J calls come from that table; the DNA yielded D and trimming. The sample contains 200,000 to 250,000 clones, about 78% of which appear only once. The entry originates in a study of blood T cell repertoires in COVID-19. As for the study in general: COVID-19 samples, acute and convalescent, were from the United States, Italy and Spain. T cells, B-cell-depleted T cells, or PBMCs provided the cDNA or gDNA that served as material.

Germline V CDR1 and CDR2: SGHNT, YENEEA. The CDR3 runs 16 residues. Trimming removed 0 bases at V and 0 bases at J, with 8 bases between. Sequences were obtained from peripheral blood. The clonotype was recovered from a woman between 65 and 79 years old with acute or convalescent COVID-19. The chain couples TRBV11-3 to TRBJ2-2; D ambiguous. The DNA of the CDR3 is TGTGCCAGCAGCTTAGATCCTGGCACGAACACCGGGGAGCTGTTTTTT. Its protein is CASSLDPGTNTGELFF.